This TCR beta chain came from a study of sequential checkpoint blockade in melanoma. Study background: Arm A got nivolumab then ipilimumab; arm B the reverse, 1:1. After nivolumab or ipilimumab alone, about two dozen patients had week-13 rebiopsies.

The assay was immunoSEQ multiplex PCR, and TCRdb's table has in-frame clones only and misses some. The data show around 9,900 clones, around 23% seen once. This CDR3 is built from 15 residues. V lost 2 bases, J lost 5 bases, and 15 bases lay in between. In germline, CDR1 is MNHGY, CDR2 SAAAGT. Sample treatment: randomized to nivolumab then ipilimumab (arm A) or the reverse (arm B). The chain joins TRBV6-8 to TRBJ2-5; D is possibly TRBD1 or TRBD2 (7 bases each). The clonotype was recovered from a human donor with melanoma. Sample: tumor tissue (inferred from file names), taken from a patient given nivolumab and ipilimumab in sequence. This CDR3 is CASSYGGDSLETQYF. In DNA, the CDR3 is TGTGCCAGCAGTTACGGGGGGGACAGTTTGGAGACCCAGTACTTC.